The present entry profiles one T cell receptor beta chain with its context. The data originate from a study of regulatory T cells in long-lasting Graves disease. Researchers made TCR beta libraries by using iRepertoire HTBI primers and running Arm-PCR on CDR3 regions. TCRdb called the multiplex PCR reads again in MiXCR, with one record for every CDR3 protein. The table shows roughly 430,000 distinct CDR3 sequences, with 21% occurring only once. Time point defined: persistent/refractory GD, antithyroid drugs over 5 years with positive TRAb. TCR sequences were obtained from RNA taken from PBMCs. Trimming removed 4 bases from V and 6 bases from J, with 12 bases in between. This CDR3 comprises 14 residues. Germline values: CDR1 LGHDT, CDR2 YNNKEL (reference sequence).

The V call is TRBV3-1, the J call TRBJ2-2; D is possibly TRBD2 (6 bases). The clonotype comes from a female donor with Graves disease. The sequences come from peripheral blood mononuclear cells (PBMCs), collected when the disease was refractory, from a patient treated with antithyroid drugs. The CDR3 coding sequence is TGTGCCAGCAGCCTCCGGAGGGCCGCCGGGGAGCTGTTTTTT. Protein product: CASSLRRAAGELFF.